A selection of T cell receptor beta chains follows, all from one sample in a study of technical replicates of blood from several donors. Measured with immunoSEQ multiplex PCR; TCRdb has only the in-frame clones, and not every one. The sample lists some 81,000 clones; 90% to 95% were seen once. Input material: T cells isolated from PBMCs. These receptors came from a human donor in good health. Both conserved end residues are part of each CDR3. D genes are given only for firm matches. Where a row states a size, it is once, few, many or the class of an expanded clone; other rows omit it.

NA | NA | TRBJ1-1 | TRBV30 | CAGRGSMNTEAFF | TGTGCCGGCCGAGGCAGTATGAACACTGAAGCTTTCTTT
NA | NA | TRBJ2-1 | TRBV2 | CASGRGNEQFF | TGTGCCAGCGGAAGGGGCAATGAGCAGTTCTTC
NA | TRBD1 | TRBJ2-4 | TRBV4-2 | CASSQERQGPDIQYF | TGTGCCAGCAGCCAAGAAAGACAGGGTCCAGACATTCAGTACTTC
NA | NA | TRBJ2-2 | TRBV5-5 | CASSLTGNTGELFF | TGTGCCAGCAGCCTGACAGGGAACACCGGGGAGCTGTTTTTT
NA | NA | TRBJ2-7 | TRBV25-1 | CASSEFTGGPAGYEQYF | TGTGCCAGCAGTGAATTCACCGGAGGTCCGGCGGGCTACGAGCAGTACTTC
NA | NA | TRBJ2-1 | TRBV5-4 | CASSRFYNEQFF | TGTGCCAGCAGCCGGTTCTACAATGAGCAGTTCTTC
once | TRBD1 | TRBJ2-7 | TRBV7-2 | CASTDRADEQYF | TGTGCCAGCACCGACAGGGCGGACGAGCAGTACTTC
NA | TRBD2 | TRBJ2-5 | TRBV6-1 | CASAGLAGAETQYF | TGTGCCAGCGCGGGGCTAGCGGGAGCGGAGACCCAGTACTTC
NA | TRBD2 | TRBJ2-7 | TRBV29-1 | CSARGLAGEGAYEQYF | TGCAGCGCAAGAGGGCTAGCGGGAGAGGGGGCCTACGAGCAGTACTTC
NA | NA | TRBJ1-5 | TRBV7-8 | CASSSARGRQPQHF | TGTGCCAGCAGCTCGGCCAGGGGACGGCAGCCCCAGCATTTT
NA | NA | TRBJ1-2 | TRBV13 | CASTSKTGFYGYTF | TGTGCCAGCACTTCCAAGACGGGGTTTTATGGCTACACCTTC
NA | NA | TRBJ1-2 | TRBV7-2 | CASSLSGQGYGYTF | TGTGCCAGCAGCTTAAGTGGGCAGGGCTATGGCTACACCTTC
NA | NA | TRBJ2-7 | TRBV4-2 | CASSSHRTENYRDEQYF | TGTGCCAGCAGCTCCCACCGAACAGAGAACTACAGGGACGAGCAGTACTTC
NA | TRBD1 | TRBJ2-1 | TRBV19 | CASTGPGQGVYNEQFF | TGTGCCAGCACTGGACCGGGACAGGGGGTATACAATGAGCAGTTCTTC
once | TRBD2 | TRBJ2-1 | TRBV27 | CASSTAGGPYNEQFF | TGTGCCAGCAGTACAGCGGGAGGGCCCTACAATGAGCAGTTCTTC
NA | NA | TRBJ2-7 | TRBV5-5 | CASSVAGSREQYF | TGTGCCAGCAGCGTGGCCGGGAGCCGGGAACAGTACTTC
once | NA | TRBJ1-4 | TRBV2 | CASSAPGAANEKLFF | TGTGCCAGCAGTGCCCCCGGCGCGGCTAATGAAAAACTGTTTTTT
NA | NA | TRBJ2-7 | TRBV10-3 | CAISGLVRPGEQYF | TGTGCCATCAGTGGACTAGTCCGTCCCGGCGAGCAGTACTTC
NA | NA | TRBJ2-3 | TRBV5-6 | CASSPPGVTDTQYF | TGTGCCAGCAGCCCCCCAGGTGTCACAGATACGCAGTATTTT
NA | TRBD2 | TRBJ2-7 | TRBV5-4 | CASSLDSGLAVYEQYF | TGTGCCAGCAGCTTGGACTCGGGACTAGCGGTCTACGAGCAGTACTTC
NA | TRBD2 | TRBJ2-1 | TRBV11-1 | CASSVGLAGDNEQFF | TGTGCCAGCAGCGTAGGACTAGCGGGGGACAATGAGCAGTTCTTC
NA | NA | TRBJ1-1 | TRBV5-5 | CASSLSGTEAFF | TGTGCCAGCAGCTTGTCCGGGACTGAAGCTTTCTTT
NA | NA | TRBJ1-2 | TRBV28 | CASSLDRISYGYTF | TGTGCCAGCAGTCTAGACAGGATTAGCTATGGCTACACCTTC
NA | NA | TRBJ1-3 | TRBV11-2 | CASSLSDSTSGNTIYF | TGTGCCAGCAGCTTAAGTGACAGTACCTCTGGAAACACCATATATTTT
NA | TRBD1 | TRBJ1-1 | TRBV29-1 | CSAGTGNTEAFF | TGCAGCGCAGGGACAGGGAACACTGAAGCTTTCTTT
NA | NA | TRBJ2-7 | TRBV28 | CATLAPGPNTYEQYF | TGTGCTACCCTAGCGCCAGGGCCTAACACCTACGAGCAGTACTTC
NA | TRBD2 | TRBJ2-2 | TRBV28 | CASTSGGLAGELFF | TGTGCCAGCACTAGCGGGGGTCTCGCCGGGGAGCTGTTTTTT
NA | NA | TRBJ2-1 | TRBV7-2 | CASRGIRTDSYNEQFF | TGTGCCAGCAGAGGAATCCGGACAGACTCCTACAATGAGCAGTTCTTC
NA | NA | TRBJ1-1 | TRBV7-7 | CASSLGYGSEAFF | TGTGCTAGCAGCTTAGGTTACGGGTCTGAAGCTTTCTTT
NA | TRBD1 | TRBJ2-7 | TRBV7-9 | CASRRTGEGGEQYF | TGTGCCAGCAGACGGACAGGGGAAGGGGGCGAGCAGTACTTC
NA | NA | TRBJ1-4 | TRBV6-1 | CASVRGKNEKLFF | TGTGCCAGCGTCCGAGGGAAAAATGAAAAACTGTTTTTT
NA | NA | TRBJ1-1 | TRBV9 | CASSATGFGTEAFF | TGTGCCAGCAGCGCCACAGGGTTCGGCACTGAAGCTTTCTTT
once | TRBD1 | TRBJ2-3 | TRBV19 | CASSLGQGVSADTQYF | TGTGCCAGTAGTCTGGGACAGGGGGTCTCTGCAGATACGCAGTATTTT
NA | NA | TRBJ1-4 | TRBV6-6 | CASTGLPNEKLFF | TGTGCCAGTACGGGACTGCCTAATGAAAAACTGTTTTTT
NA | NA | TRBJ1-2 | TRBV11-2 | CASSLDLRGYTF | TGTGCCAGCAGCTTAGATCTGCGAGGCTACACCTTC